The next 18 T cell receptor beta chains were all read from a single sample in a study of cytomegalovirus exposure and HLA in healthy donors. Researchers ran the PCR with 60 Vbeta and 13 Jbeta primers. Here immunoSEQ multiplex PCR was the method, and the copy in TCRdb shows in-frame clones only, minus some. The profile shows 90,000 to 110,000 clones, less than 85% of them singletons. Sample: PBMCs. The receptors here all came from a man in his forties or fifties in good health and CMV-seropositive.

This clone was seen only once. The same CDR3 can be traced to other DNA sequences in this sample. The chain carries TRBV4-1 and TRBJ2-3; no definite D call. V dropped 0 bases and J dropped 2 bases, with 6 bases sitting between them. CDR3 length: 14 residues. CDR1 is MGHRA and CDR2 is YSYEKL in the germline V gene. CDR3 sequence: CASSQDQNTDTQYF. The CDR3 region has the DNA TGCGCCAGCAGCCAAGACCAGAACACAGATACGCAGTATTTT.

V usage is TRBV28 and J usage is TRBJ2-1; 7 nucleotides match TRBD1. There are 14 residues in the CDR3. Trimming at V came to 2 bases and at J to 3 bases, leaving 1 base not matched to a gene. The germline V gene has CDR1 MDHEN and CDR2 SYDVKM. This CDR3 is CASSLPGGYNEQFF. The CDR3 DNA follows: TGTGCCAGCAGTTTACCAGGGGGCTACAATGAGCAGTTCTTC.

The rearrangement joins TRBV19 to TRBJ1-1; maybe TRBD1 (5 bases). CDR1 is LNHDA and CDR2 is SQIVND in the germline V gene (reference sequence). V was pared by 7 bases and J by 1 base, with 16 bases between. The CDR3 runs to 15 residues. The CDR3 DNA is TGTGCCAGTATCAACCCGGGAGGGGCGAACACTGAAGCTTTCTTT. This translates into CASINPGGANTEAFF. Looking up the rest from reference TRBV19 and TRBJ1-1 gives the full variable domain: DGGITQSPKYLFRKEGQNVTLSCEQNLNHDAMYWYRQDPGQGLRLIYYSQIVNDFQKGDIAEGYSVSREKKESFPLTVTSAQKNPTAFYLCASINPGGANTEAFFGQGTRLTVV.

The chain carries TRBV29-1 and TRBJ2-1; D not certain. The CDR3 consists of 11 residues. The V end lost 6 bases, the J end lost 7 bases, and 10 bases lay between the germline ends. The germline CDR1 and CDR2 sequences are SQVTM and ANQGSEA. The CDR3 region is CSVSPVNEQFF. The CDR3 coding sequence is TGCAGCGTAAGTCCGGTGAATGAGCAGTTCTTC.

The V and J genes are TRBV6-1 and TRBJ2-7, with D tentatively TRBD1 (6 bases). CDR3 size: 13 residues. Trimming removed 6 bases at V and 3 bases at J, with 12 bases between. CDR1 is MNHNS, CDR2 SASEGT, per germline. The DNA of the CDR3 is TGTGCCAGCAGGGGGACACCAGGCTACGAGCAGTACTTC. This gives the protein CASRGTPGYEQYF.

The chain recombines TRBV19 with TRBJ1-4; 8 bases agree with TRBD1. The CDR3 contains 15 residues. Per germline, CDR1 LNHDA and CDR2 SQIVND (reference sequence). Germline trimming cut 4 bases from V and 8 bases from J; bases unmatched to any gene: 9. CDR3: CASSTRTGMGEKLFF. In DNA, the CDR3 is TGTGCCAGTAGTACCAGGACAGGGATGGGGGAAAAACTGTTTTTT.

The genes are TRBV27 and TRBJ1-5; D is possibly TRBD1 (5 bases). This CDR3 contains 13 residues. Germline V CDR1 and CDR2: MNHEY, SMNVEV (reference sequence). V lost 3 bases and J lost 6, with 9 bases in between. The CDR3 DNA follows: TGTGCCAGCAGTTTGGGGGGGTTTCAGCCCCAGCATTTT. Protein sequence: CASSLGGFQPQHF.

The V gene is TRBV4-2, the J gene TRBJ1-4; 10 bases map to TRBD1. The junction had 4 bases not matched to a gene; V was cut back by 0 bases and J by 6 bases. The CDR3 length is 16 residues. Germline V gene data show CDR1 as LGHNA and CDR2 as YNFKEQ. CDR3 protein: CASSQDTGTGDEKLFF. For the CDR3, the DNA is TGTGCCAGCAGCCAAGATACCGGGACAGGGGATGAAAAACTGTTTTTT.

The genes are TRBV4-1 and TRBJ1-4; tentative D call: TRBD1 (5 bases). Germline CDR1 MGHRA, CDR2 YSYEKL. CDR3 length: 19 residues. V was cut by 0 bases and J by 0 bases, with 17 bases left in between. CDR3 DNA: TGCGCCAGCAGCCAAGATCGTGTAGGGGCGTTAGCAACTAATGAAAAACTGTTTTTT. Its protein is CASSQDRVGALATNEKLFF.

The chain uses TRBV6-5 and TRBJ2-3, with 10 bases lining up with TRBD2. The trim removed 0 bases at V and 5 bases at J, leaving 5 bases unmatched. Germline lookup yields CDR1 MNHEY and CDR2 SVGAGI. CDR3 length: 16 amino acids. CDR3 nucleotides: TGTGCCAGCAGTTACTCGCCTAGCGGGAGTGTAGATACGCAGTATTTT. Its translation is CASSYSPSGSVDTQYF.

The CDR3 DNA is TGTGCCAGCAGTCGCGGGGCTAGCGGACAAGAGACCCAGTACTTC. It translates to CASSRGASGQETQYF. The chain links TRBV5-8 to TRBJ2-5, with TRBD2 identical over 7 bases. The CDR3 is 15 amino acids. With 5 bases clipped from V and 2 bases from J, the junction kept 9 bases outside the gene matches. Germline loops: CDR1 SGHTS, CDR2 YDEGEE.

The chain uses TRBV14 and TRBJ1-1; 7 bases are a match to TRBD1. CDR1 is SGHDN, CDR2 FVKESK, per germline. This CDR3 is built from 15 residues. The V and J ends lost 3 bases and 3 bases, in that order; junction bases with no gene match: 7. The CDR3 loop reads CASSHPTGRYTEAFF. The CDR3 bases are TGTGCCAGCAGCCACCCGACAGGGAGGTACACTGAAGCTTTCTTT.

This rearrangement joins TRBV19 to TRBJ1-1; 8 nucleotides agree with TRBD1. The germline V gene has CDR1 LNHDA and CDR2 SQIVND (reference sequence). CDR3 length equals 14 residues. V was clipped by 3 bases and J by 3 bases; unmatched bases: 3. Here the CDR3 DNA reads TGTGCCAGTAGTATGTACAGGGGGGACACTGAAGCTTTCTTT. Protein sequence: CASSMYRGDTEAFF.

This clone was seen only a few times. The chain employs TRBV27 and TRBJ1-1; 7 positions match TRBD1. V was clipped by 3 bases and J by 4 bases; unmatched bases: 5. Germline V gene data show CDR1 as MNHEY and CDR2 as SMNVEV (reference sequence). This CDR3 has 14 residues. The CDR3 is CASSLGRGITEAFF. CDR3 DNA sequence: TGTGCCAGCAGTTTGGGCAGGGGGATCACTGAAGCTTTCTTT.

This clone appeared once. J is TRBJ2-3 and V is TRBV15; D unclear. Trimming left V 0 bases short and J 1 base short, with 5 bases between. The germline CDR1 and CDR2 sequences are LNHNV and YYDKDF (reference sequence). This CDR3 has 14 residues. CDR3 bases: TGTGCCACCAGCAGAGATTTAGGCACAGATACGCAGTATTTT. It codes for CATSRDLGTDTQYF.

This chain links TRBV7-6 with TRBJ1-1, with 7 bases fitting TRBD1. The CDR3 runs to 16 residues. The V gene end was trimmed by 4 bases and the J gene end by 0 bases; junction bases not matched to a gene: 8. Per the germline V gene, CDR1 is SGHVS and CDR2 is FNYEAQ. CDR3 loop: CASSSETGDMNTEAFF. The CDR3 region has the DNA TGTGCCAGCAGCTCGGAAACAGGGGATATGAACACTGAAGCTTTCTTT.

The sample holds a few counts of this clone. This rearrangement joins TRBV6-1 to TRBJ1-1, with D possibly TRBD1 on 5 matching bases. The CDR3 totals 14 residues. The ends were cut back, 5 bases at V and 2 bases at J, with 12 bases in the middle. Germline V gives CDR1 MNHNS, CDR2 SASEGT. The CDR3 nucleotides are TGTGCCAGCAGTACCCACAGGTCCAACACTGAAGCTTTCTTT. Its protein product is CASSTHRSNTEAFF.

V usage is TRBV13 and J usage is TRBJ2-5; the D gene is possibly TRBD1 (5 bases). The J call may be wrong; the DNA end is better matched by TRBJ2-7. Germline V lookup: CDR1 PRHDT, CDR2 FYEKMQ (reference sequence). This CDR3 spans 12 amino acids. The CDR3 loop reads CASSFLGAEQYF. DNA for the CDR3: TGTGCCAGCAGCTTTCTAGGGGCCGAGCAGTACTTC.